This T cell receptor beta chain comes out of a study of blood T cell repertoires in COVID-19. The protocol was immunoSEQ multiplex PCR, while the TCRdb copy is restricted to in-frame clones and leaves out a portion. The sample carries about 140,000 clones, about four fifths recorded once. V shed 5 bases and J shed 5 bases, with 13 bases lying between them. This CDR3 is 14 amino acids long. Germline values: CDR1 KGHSH, CDR2 LQKENI. The sample consisted of PBMCs or T cells enriched from blood (not recorded which). This receptor was obtained from a man in his forties with acute COVID-19. This rearrangement joins TRBV18 to TRBJ1-5; no clear D gene. The CDR3 loop is CASSNGGRDQPQHF. CDR3 DNA sequence: TGTGCCAGCTCAAATGGAGGGAGGGATCAGCCCCAGCATTTT. The full variable domain, its missing parts supplied by reference TRBV18 and TRBJ1-5, is NAGVMQNPRHLVRRRGQEARLRCSPMKGHSHVYWYRQLPEEGLKFMVYLQKENIIDESGMPKERFSAEFPKEGPSILRIQQVVRGDSAAYFCASSNGGRDQPQHFGDGTRLSIL.